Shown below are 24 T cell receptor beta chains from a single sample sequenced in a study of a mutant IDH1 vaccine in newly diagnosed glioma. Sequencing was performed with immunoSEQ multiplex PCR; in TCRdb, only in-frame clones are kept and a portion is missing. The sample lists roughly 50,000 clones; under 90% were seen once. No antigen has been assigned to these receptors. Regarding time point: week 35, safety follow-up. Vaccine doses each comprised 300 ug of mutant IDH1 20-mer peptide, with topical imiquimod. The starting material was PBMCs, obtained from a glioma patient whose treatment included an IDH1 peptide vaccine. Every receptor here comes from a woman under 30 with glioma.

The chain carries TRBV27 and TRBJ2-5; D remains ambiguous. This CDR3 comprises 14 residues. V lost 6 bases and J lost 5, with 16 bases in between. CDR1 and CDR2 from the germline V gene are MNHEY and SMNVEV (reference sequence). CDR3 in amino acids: CASSTPRLRETQYF. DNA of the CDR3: TGTGCCAGCAGCACCCCCCGGCTCCGCGAGACCCAGTACTTC.

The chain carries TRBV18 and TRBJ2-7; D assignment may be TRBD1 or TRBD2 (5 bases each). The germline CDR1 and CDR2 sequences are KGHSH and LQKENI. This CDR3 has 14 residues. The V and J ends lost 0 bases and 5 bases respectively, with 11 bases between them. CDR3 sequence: CASSPPVRDHEQYF. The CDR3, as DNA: TGTGCCAGCTCACCACCGGTAAGGGACCACGAGCAGTACTTC.

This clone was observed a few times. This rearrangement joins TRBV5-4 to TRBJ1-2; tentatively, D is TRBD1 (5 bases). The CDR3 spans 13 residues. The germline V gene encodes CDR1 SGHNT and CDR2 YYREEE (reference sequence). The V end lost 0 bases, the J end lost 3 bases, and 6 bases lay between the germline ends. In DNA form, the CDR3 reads TGTGCCAGCAGCTTGGGGGGCGACTATGGCTACACCTTC. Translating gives CASSLGGDYGYTF.

CDR3 nucleotides: TGTGCCAGCAGTTTAACGCCTGACAGGGACTACGAGCAGTACTTC. It codes for CASSLTPDRDYEQYF. This chain links TRBV27 with TRBJ2-7; TRBD1 agrees at 7 bases. The V gene end was trimmed by 2 bases and the J gene end by 3 bases; junction bases not matched to a gene: 7. The CDR3 is 15 amino acids. Germline assignment: CDR1 MNHEY and CDR2 SMNVEV (reference sequence).

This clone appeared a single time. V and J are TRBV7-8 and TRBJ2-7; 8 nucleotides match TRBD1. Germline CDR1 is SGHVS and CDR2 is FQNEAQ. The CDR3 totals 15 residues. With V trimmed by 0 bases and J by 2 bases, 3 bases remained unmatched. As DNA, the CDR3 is TGTGCCAGCAGCTTAGCGGGACAGGTAACCTACGAGCAGTACTTC. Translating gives CASSLAGQVTYEQYF.

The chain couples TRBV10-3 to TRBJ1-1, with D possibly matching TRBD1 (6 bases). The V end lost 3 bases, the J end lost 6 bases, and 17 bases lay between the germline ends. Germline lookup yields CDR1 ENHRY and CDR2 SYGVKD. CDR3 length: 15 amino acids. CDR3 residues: CAISDLGTTTPEAFF. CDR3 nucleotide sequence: TGTGCCATCAGTGACCTCGGGACAACAACCCCTGAAGCTTTCTTT.

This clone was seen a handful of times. CDR3 protein: CASSQEFGAGYTF. The CDR3 DNA is TGCGCCAGCAGCCAAGAATTCGGGGCAGGCTACACCTTC. J is TRBJ1-2 and V is TRBV4-3; TRBD1 might be the D (5 bases). The germline V gene has CDR1 LGHNA and CDR2 YSLEER. With 0 bases removed from V and 8 bases from J, the gap between germline ends came to 10 bases. The CDR3 runs 13 residues.

The CDR3 DNA sequence: TGCAGCGGACAGGGGGGACTAAACTATGGCTACACCTTC. Amino acid sequence: CSGQGGLNYGYTF. The chain carries TRBV29-1 and TRBJ1-2, with 9 bases that match TRBD1. Germline V lookup: CDR1 SQVTM, CDR2 ANQGSEA. The CDR3 covers 13 residues. The junction had 5 bases not matched to a gene; V was cut back by 7 bases and J by 2 bases.

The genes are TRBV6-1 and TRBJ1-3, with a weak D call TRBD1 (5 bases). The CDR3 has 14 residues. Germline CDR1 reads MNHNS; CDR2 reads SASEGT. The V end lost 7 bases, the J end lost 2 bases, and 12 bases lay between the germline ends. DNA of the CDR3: TGTGCCAGCAAGCCGGGGCCGGCTGGAAACACCATATATTTT. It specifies CASKPGPAGNTIYF.

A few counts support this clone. This chain's CDR3 is CASSLDRGPNQPQHF. In DNA, the CDR3 is TGTGCCAGCAGTTTAGACAGGGGGCCTAATCAGCCCCAGCATTTT. The chain has TRBV27 and TRBJ1-5; TRBD1 matches at 10 bases. The CDR3 has 15 amino acids. The junction had 2 bases not matched to a gene; V was cut back by 2 bases and J by 4 bases. Germline lookup yields CDR1 MNHEY and CDR2 SMNVEV (reference sequence).

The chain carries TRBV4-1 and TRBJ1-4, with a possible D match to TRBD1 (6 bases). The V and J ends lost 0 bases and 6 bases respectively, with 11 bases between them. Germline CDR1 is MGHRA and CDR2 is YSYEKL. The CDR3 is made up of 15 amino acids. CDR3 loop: CASSQDPTGDEKLFF. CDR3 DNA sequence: TGCGCCAGCAGCCAAGATCCGACAGGCGATGAAAAACTGTTTTTT.

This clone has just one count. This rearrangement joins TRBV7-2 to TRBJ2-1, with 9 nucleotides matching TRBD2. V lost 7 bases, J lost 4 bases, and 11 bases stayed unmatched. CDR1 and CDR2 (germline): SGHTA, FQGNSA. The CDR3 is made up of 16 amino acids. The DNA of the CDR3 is TGTGCCAGCACCCTAACTCCGGCGGGGGGGTACAATGAGCAGTTCTTC. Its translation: CASTLTPAGGYNEQFF.

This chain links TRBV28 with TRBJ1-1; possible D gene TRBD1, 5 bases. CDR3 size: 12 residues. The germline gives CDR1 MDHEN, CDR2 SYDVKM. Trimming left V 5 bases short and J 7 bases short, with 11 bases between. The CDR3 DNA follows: TGTGCCAGCAGTCTCAGGGTCAGTGAAGCTTTCTTT. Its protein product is CASSLRVSEAFF.

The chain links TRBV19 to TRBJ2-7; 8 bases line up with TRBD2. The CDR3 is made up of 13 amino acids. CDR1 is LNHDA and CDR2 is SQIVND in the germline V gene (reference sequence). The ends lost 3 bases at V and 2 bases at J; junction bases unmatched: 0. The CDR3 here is CASSIGGAYEQYF. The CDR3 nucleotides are TGTGCCAGTAGTATCGGGGGGGCCTACGAGCAGTACTTC.

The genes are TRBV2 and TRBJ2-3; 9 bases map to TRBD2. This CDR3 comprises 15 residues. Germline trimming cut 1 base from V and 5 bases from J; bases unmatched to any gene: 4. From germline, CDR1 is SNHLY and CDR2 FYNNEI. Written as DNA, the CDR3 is TGTGCCAGCAGTGAAGGCCTAGCGGGAAGAGATACGCAGTATTTT. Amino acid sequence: CASSEGLAGRDTQYF.

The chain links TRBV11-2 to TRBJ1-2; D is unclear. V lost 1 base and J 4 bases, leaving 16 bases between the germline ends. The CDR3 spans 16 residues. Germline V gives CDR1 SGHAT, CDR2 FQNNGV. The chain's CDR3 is CASSLGPGFSSYGYTF. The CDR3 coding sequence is TGTGCCAGCAGCTTAGGCCCAGGTTTCTCGAGCTATGGCTACACCTTC.

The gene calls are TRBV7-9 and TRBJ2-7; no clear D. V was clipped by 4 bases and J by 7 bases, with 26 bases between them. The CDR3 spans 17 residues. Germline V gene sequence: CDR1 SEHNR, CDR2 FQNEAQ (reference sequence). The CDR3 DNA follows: TGTGCCAGCAGCTCAAGCGTATCTGGTCCTGGCCTGGGGGAGCAGTACTTC. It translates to CASSSSVSGPGLGEQYF.

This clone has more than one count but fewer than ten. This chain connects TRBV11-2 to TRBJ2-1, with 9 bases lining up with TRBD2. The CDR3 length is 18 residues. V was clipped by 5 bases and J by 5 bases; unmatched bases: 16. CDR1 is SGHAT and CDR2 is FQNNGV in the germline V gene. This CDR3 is CASSPSEGIAGAHNEQFF. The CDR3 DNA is TGTGCCAGCAGCCCCTCTGAGGGGATAGCGGGGGCCCACAATGAGCAGTTCTTC.

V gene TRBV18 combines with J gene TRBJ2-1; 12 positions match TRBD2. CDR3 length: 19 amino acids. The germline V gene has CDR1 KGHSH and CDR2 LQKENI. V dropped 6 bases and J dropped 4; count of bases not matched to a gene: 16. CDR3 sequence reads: CASSPLFLAGGIAYNEQFF. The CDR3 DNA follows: TGTGCCAGCTCTCCTCTCTTCCTAGCGGGGGGGATTGCTTACAATGAGCAGTTCTTC.

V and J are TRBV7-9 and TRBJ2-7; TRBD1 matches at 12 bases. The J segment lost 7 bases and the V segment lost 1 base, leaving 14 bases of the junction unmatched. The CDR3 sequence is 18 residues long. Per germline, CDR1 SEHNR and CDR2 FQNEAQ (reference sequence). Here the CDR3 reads CASSLDGSRGQGAREQYF. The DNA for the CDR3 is TGTGCCAGCAGCTTAGACGGGAGCAGGGGACAGGGGGCGCGAGAGCAGTACTTC.

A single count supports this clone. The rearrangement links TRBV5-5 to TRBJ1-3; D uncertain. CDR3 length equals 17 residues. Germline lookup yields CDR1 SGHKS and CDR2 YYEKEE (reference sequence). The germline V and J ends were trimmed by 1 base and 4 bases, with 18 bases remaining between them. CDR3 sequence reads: CASSLSLGTGIGNTIYF. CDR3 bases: TGTGCCAGCAGCTTGTCTCTGGGTACCGGTATAGGAAACACCATATATTTT.

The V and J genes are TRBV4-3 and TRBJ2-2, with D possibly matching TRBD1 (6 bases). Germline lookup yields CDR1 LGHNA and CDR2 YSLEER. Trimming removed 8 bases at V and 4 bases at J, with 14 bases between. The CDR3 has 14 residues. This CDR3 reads CASGPDRPTGELFF. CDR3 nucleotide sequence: TGCGCCAGCGGACCTGACAGGCCCACCGGGGAGCTGTTTTTT.

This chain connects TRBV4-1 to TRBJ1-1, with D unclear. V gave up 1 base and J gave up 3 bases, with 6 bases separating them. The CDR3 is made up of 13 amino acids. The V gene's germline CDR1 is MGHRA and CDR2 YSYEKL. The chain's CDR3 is CASSQGRDTEAFF. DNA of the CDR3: TGCGCCAGCAGCCAAGGAAGGGACACTGAAGCTTTCTTT.

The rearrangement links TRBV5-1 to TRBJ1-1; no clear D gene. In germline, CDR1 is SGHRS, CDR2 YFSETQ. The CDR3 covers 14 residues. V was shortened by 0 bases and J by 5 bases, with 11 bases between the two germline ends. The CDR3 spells CASSLDGRNTEAFF. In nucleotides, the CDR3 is TGCGCCAGCAGCTTGGATGGGCGCAATACTGAAGCTTTCTTT.